This T cell receptor beta chain was observed in a study of Ad26.COV2.S vaccination and SARS-CoV-2 variants. Study context: A COV1001 Ad26.COV2.S trial-arm participant provided the sample.

Generated by immunoSEQ multiplex PCR, the TCRdb table keeps only in-frame clones and is missing some. The data hold roughly 380,000 clones, with 70% to 90% observed a single time. As regards this clone: Its antigen is currently unknown. Other nucleotide sequences from this sample produce the same CDR3.

Treatment of the sample: 19 received Ad26.COV2.S at low or high dose, single or two shots; roughly 5 received placebo; per-sample allocation not given. Sampling was performed 63 days after the first vaccine or placebo injection. An Ad26 vector expressing Wuhan-strain SARS-CoV-2 spike constituted the vaccine. The CDR3 runs 15 residues. V shed 4 bases, J shed 4 bases, and the junction held 3 bases outside the gene matches. Looked up from germline, CDR1 is SGHTA and CDR2 is FQGNSA. Findings and caveats of the study: Vaccinated and placebo-treated recipients had similar non-spike TCR breadth.

This material consisted of peripheral blood, taken in a trial of Ad26.COV2.S vaccine versus placebo. The rearrangement joins TRBV7-2 to TRBJ2-7; 14 nucleotides agree with TRBD2. This TCR derives from a person aged 18 to 59 who received the Ad26.COV2.S COVID-19 vaccine or a placebo. The CDR3 DNA reads as TGTGCCAGCAGCTCCGGGACTAGCGGGAGTTACGAGCAGTACTTC. The encoded protein is CASSSGTSGSYEQYF.